This record looks at one T cell receptor beta chain sequence and its context. Antigen specificity is unknown. The data were produced by immunoSEQ multiplex PCR, yet TCRdb's version contains in-frame clones alone and is incomplete. The data show 80,000 or so clones, 90% seen once. This CDR3 spans 19 amino acids. V was shortened by 4 bases and J by 2 bases, with 25 bases between the two germline ends. The germline gives CDR1 SGDLS, CDR2 YYNGEE. This sample was included in a study of T cell responses to AZD1222 COVID-19 vaccine. The study's findings and limits: Vaccine-associated CD4 TCRs spanned spike, dominant at 160-218 and 743-854. Seropositivity was recorded at baseline in only a handful of AZD1222 recipients. Donors were chiefly white British, with a greater number of females, and clonal diversity was perhaps underestimated.

Sample: peripheral blood, taken 28 days after the second AZD1222 dose. This chain uses TRBV9 with TRBJ2-1; TRBD2 is a possible D gene (6 bases). This sequence was found in an adult who received the AZD1222 COVID-19 vaccine. The DNA for the CDR3 is TGTGCCAGCAGCCCCCCCCTTAGGGACTTTCGGACGGCCTACAATGAGCAGTTCTTC. Translating gives CASSPPLRDFRTAYNEQFF.